The entry below describes one T cell receptor (beta chain). J was trimmed by 11 bases and V by 7 bases; bases with no gene match: 8. CDR3 length equals 13 residues. CDR1 LNHDA and CDR2 SQIVND come from the germline V gene (reference sequence). Authors' analysis steps: Cell counts per sample came from amplifying reference gene primers. TCRdb's copy holds only in-frame clones and misses some; the assay was immunoSEQ multiplex PCR. For V, J and clone size, that table is used; D and trimming come from the DNA. The data hold under 200,000 clones, with about 85% observed a single time. The data stem from a study of blood T cell repertoires in COVID-19. Looking at the study overall: COVID-19 samples, acute and convalescent, were from the United States, Italy and Spain. T cells, B-cell-depleted T cells, or PBMCs supplied cDNA or gDNA.

Sequencing used peripheral blood. The chain recombines TRBV19 with TRBJ2-1; 10 nucleotides line up with TRBD2. This TCR came from a woman over 75 with acute or convalescent COVID-19. The CDR3 coding sequence is TGTGCCAGTATGTTAGCGGGGGGCCGAAAGCAGTTCTTC. Translated, it gives CASMLAGGRKQFF.